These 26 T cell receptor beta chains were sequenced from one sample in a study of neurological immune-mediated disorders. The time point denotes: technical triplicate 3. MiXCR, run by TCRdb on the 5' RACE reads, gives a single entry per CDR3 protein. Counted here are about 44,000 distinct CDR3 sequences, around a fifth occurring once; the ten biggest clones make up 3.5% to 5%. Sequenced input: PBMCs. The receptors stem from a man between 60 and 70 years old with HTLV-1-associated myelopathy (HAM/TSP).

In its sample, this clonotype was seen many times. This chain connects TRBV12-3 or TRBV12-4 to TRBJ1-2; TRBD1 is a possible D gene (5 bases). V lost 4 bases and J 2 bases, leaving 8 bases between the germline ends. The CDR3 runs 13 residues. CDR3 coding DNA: TGTGCCAGCAGTTCGCCAGGGAACTATGGCTACACCTTC. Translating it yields CASSSPGNYGYTF.

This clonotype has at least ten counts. The CDR3 bases are TGCAGCGTTGAAGATCGGATCCTAGCGGGAGCCACCCAGTACTTC. This encodes CSVEDRILAGATQYF. This chain joins TRBV29-1 and TRBJ2-5, with 10 bases matching TRBD2. Germline lookup yields CDR1 SQVTM and CDR2 ANQGSEA. The V segment lost 0 bases and the J segment 8 bases; nucleotides outside the gene matches: 9. The CDR3 totals 15 residues.

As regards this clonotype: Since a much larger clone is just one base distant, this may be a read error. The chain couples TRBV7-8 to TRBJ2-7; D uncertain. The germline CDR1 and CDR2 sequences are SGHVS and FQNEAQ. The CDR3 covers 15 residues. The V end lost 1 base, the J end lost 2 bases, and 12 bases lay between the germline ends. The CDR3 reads CASSLDSVSTYEQYF. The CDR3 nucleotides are TGTGCCAGCAGCTTAGACTCGGTTTCGACCTACGAGCAGTACTTC.

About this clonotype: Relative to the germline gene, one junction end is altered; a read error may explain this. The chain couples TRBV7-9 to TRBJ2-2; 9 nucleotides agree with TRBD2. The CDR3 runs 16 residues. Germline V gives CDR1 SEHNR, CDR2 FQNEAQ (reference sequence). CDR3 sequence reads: CVSMPVTSGNTGELFF. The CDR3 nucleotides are TGTGTCAGCATGCCTGTGACTAGCGGAAACACCGGGGAGCTGTTTTTT.

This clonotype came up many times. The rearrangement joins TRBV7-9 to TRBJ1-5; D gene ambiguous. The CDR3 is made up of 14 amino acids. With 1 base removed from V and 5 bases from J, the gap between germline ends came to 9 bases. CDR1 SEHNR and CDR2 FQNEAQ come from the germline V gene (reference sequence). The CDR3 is CASSLDGLDQPQHF. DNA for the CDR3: TGTGCCAGCAGCTTAGACGGCCTCGATCAGCCCCAGCATTTT. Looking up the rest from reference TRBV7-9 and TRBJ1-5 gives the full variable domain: DTGVSQNPRHKITKRGQNVTFRCDPISEHNRLYWYRQTLGQGPEFLTYFQNEAQLEKSRLLSDRFSAERPKGSFSTLEIQRTEQGDSAMYLCASSLDGLDQPQHFGDGTRLSIL.

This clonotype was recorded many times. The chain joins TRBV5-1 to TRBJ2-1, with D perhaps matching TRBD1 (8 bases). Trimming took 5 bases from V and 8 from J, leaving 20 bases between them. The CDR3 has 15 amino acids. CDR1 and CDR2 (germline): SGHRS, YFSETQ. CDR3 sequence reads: CASRGQGLWGDEQFF. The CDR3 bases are TGCGCCAGCAGAGGACAGGGACTATGGGGAGATGAGCAGTTCTTC.

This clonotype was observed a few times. DNA for the CDR3: TGCGCAGGGGGAGGGGGCTCAGATACGCAGTATTTT. Translation: CAGGGGSDTQYF. This chain uses TRBV20-1 with TRBJ2-3; either TRBD1 or TRBD2 may fit D (7 bases each). In germline, CDR1 is DFQATT, CDR2 SNEGSKA (reference sequence). This CDR3 comprises 12 residues.

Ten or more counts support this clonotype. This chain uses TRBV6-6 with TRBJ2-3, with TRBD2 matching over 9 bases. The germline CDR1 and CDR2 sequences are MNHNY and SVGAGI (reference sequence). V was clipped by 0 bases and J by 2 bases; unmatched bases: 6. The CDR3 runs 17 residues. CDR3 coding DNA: TGTGCCAGCAGTTACTCGTCGGCGGGAGGGCCCACAGATACGCAGTATTTT. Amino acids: CASSYSSAGGPTDTQYF.

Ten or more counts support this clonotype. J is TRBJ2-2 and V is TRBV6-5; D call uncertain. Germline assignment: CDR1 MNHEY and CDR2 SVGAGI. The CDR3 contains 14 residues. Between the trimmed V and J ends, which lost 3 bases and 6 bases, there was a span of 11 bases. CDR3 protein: CASSYLPLAGELFF. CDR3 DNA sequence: TGTGCCAGCAGTTATCTCCCCTTGGCCGGGGAGCTGTTTTTT.

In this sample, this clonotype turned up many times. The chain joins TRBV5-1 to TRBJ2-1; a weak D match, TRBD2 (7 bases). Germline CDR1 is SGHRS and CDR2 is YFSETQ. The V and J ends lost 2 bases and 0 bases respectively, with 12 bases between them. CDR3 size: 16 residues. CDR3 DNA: TGCGCCAGCAGCTTCGGCGGGGGCCCCTCCTACAATGAGCAGTTCTTC. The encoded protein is CASSFGGGPSYNEQFF.

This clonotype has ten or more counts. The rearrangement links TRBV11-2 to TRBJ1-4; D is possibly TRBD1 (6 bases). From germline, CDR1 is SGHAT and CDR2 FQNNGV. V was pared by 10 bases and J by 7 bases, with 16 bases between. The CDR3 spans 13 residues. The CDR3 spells CATRREGGEKLFF. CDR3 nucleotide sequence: TGTGCCACCCGGAGGGAAGGGGGTGAAAAACTGTTTTTT.

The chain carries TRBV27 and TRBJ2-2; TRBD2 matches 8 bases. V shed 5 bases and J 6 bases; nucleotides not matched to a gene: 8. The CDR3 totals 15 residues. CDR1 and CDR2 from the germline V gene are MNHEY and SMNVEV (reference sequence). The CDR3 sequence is CASSPGGGASGELFF. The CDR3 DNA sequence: TGTGCCAGCAGTCCGGGGGGGGGCGCATCCGGGGAGCTGTTTTTT.

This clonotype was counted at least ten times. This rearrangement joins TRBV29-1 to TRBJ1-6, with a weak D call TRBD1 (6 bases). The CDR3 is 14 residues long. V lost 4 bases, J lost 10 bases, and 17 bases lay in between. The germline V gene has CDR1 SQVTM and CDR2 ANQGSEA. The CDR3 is CSVGDGGFGSPLHF. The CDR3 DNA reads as TGCAGCGTTGGGGACGGGGGCTTTGGATCACCCCTCCACTTT.

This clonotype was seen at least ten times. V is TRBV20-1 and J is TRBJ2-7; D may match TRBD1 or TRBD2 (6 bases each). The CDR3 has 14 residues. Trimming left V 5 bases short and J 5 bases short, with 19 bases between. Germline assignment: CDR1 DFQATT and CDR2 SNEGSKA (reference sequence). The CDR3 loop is CSALQGLALDEQYF. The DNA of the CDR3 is TGCAGTGCTCTCCAGGGGCTAGCGCTGGACGAGCAGTACTTC.

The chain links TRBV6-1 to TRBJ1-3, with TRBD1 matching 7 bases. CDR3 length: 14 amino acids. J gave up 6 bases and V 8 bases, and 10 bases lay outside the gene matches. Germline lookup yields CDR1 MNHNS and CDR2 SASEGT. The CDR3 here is CASSTGIDENTIYF. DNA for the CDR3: TGTGCCAGCTCGACAGGGATTGATGAAAACACCATATATTTT.

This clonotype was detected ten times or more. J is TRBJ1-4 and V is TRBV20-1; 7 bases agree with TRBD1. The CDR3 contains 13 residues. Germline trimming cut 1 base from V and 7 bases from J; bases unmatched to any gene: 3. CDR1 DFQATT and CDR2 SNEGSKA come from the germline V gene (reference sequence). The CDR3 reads CSARGTGPEKLFF. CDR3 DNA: TGCAGTGCTAGAGGGACAGGCCCTGAAAAACTGTTTTTT.

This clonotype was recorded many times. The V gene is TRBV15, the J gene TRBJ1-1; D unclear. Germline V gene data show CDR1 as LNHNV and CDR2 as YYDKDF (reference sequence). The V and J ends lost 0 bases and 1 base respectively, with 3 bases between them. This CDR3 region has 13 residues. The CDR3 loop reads CATSREANTEAFF. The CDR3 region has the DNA TGTGCCACCAGCAGAGAGGCGAACACTGAAGCTTTCTTT.

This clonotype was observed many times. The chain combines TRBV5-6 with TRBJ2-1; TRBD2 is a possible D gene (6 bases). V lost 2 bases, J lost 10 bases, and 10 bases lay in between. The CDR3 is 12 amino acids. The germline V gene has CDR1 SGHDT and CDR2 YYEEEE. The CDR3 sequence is CASSFHGGEQFF. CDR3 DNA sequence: TGTGCCAGCAGCTTCCACGGGGGAGAGCAGTTCTTC.

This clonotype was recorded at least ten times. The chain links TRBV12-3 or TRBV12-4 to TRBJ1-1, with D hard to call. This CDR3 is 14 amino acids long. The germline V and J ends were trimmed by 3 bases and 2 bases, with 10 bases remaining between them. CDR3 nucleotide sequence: TGTGCCAGCAGTTTCGGGGAAAGAAACACTGAAGCTTTCTTT. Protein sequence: CASSFGERNTEAFF.

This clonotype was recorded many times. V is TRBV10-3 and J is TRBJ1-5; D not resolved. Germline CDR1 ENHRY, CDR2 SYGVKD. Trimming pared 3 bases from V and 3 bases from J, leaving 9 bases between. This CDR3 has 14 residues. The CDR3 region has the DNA TGTGCCATCAGTGATAAGGGCACCAATCAGCCCCAGCATTTT. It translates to CAISDKGTNQPQHF.

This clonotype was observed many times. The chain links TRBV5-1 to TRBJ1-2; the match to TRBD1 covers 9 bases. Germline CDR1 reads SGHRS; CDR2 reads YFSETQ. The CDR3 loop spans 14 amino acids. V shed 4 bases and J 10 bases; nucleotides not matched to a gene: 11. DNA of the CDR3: TGCGCCAGCAGCATAACAGGGGGCTTCAGTGACTACACCTTC. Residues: CASSITGGFSDYTF.

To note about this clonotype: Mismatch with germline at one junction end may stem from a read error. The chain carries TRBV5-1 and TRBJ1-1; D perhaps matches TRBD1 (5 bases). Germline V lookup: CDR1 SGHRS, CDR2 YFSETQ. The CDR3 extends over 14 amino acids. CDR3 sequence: CASIPHRSNTEAFF. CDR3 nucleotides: TGTGCCAGCATCCCCCACAGGTCCAACACTGAAGCTTTCTTT.

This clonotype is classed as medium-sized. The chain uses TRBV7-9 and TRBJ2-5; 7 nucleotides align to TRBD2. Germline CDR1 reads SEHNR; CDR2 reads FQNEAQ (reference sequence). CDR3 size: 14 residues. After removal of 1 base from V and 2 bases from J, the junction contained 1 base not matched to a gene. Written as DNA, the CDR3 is TGTGCCAGCAGCTTAGGGGGGGGACAAGAGACCCAGTACTTC. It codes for CASSLGGGQETQYF.

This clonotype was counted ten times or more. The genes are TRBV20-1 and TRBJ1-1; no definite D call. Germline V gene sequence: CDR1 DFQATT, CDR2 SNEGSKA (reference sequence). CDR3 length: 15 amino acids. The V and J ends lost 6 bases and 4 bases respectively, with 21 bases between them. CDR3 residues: CSATSPQTHSTEAFF. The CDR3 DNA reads TGCAGTGCGACTAGCCCCCAGACACATAGCACTGAAGCTTTCTTT.

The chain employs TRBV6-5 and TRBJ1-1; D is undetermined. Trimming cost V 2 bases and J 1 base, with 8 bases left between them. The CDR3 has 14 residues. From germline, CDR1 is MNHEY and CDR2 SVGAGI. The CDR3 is CASSYGQENTEAFF. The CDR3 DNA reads TGTGCCAGCAGTTACGGTCAGGAGAACACTGAAGCTTTCTTT.

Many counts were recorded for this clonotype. CDR3 sequence: CATSRGQNTGELFF. The DNA for the CDR3 is TGTGCCACCAGCCGGGGACAGAACACCGGGGAGCTGTTTTTT. V gene TRBV15 combines with J gene TRBJ2-2, with a tentative D call TRBD1 (6 bases). The length of the CDR3 is 14 residues. Germline CDR1 reads LNHNV; CDR2 reads YYDKDF (reference sequence). V was trimmed by 5 bases and J by 1 base, leaving 8 bases between them. The variable domain in full, completed from reference TRBV15 and TRBJ2-2, reads DAMVIQNPRYQVTQFGKPVTLSCSQTLNHNVMYWYQQKSSQAPKLLFHYYDKDFNNEADTPDNFQSRRPNTSFCFLDIRSPGLGDTAMYLCATSRGQNTGELFFGEGSRLTVL.